The present entry profiles one T cell receptor beta chain with its context. Clones were sequenced by immunoSEQ multiplex PCR, and TCRdb holds only the in-frame ones, with some missing. The sample lists approximately 120,000 clones, 87% occurring once. The source of the sample is a study of control samples from healthy donors and cancer patients. Per the germline V gene, CDR1 is SQVTM and CDR2 is ANQGSEA. The V and J ends lost 7 bases and 4 bases respectively, with 11 bases between them. The CDR3 runs 12 residues. The chain uses TRBV29-1 and TRBJ1-3; no firm D call. The sequenced sample was blood. The receptor was derived from a man in his forties in good health. The CDR3 nucleotides read TGCAGCGCCTACATTGGAGGAAACACCATATATTTT. Its protein product is CSAYIGGNTIYF.